This TCR beta chain originates from a study of T cell responses to AZD1222 COVID-19 vaccine. Overall study results and limits: The study sampled repertoires only after the peak T cell response. Per reports, nearly half of all spike-specific TCRs target regions that are unmutated in variants.

Pooling covered second doses at about 4 or about 12 weeks. With regard to this clone: Its antigen is currently unknown.

Deletions cut 2 bases from V and 6 bases from J, with 7 bases between. The CDR3 spans 12 residues. Germline lookup yields CDR1 LNHDA and CDR2 SQIVND (reference sequence). The repertoire was sequenced with immunoSEQ multiplex PCR; TCRdb's copy has only in-frame clones and lacks some. This sample carries approximately 150,000 clones, 75% to 95% of them seen once, and the ten largest clones take approximately 2.1%. The sequence was obtained from an adult who received the AZD1222 COVID-19 vaccine. Material: peripheral blood, obtained 28 days after the second AZD1222 dose. J is TRBJ1-2 and V is TRBV19, with unresolved D. For the CDR3, the DNA is TGTGCCAGTAGTATAAGTGATCATGGCTACACCTTC. Its translation is CASSISDHGYTF.